This T cell receptor beta chain emerged from a study of T cell repertoires in cytomegalovirus infection. In the study overall: Alongside well-studied HLA-B-restricted CMV epitopes, recently identified HLA-C-restricted CMV epitopes were also used. Indications of both CMV infection and matching HLA type were provided by public TCR beta signatures.

Notes on the study in general: Dominating the ex vivo response were HLA-C-restricted CMV-specific TCR beta clonotypes. Individuals carrying CMV plus the relevant HLA were identified by cumulative frequency of public TCR beta families.

Trimming pared 1 base from V and 4 bases from J, leaving 17 bases between. Germline V gene sequence: CDR1 SGHTA, CDR2 FQGNSA. CDR3 size: 16 residues. TCRdb recomputed calls from the reads with MiXCR, one row per CDR3 protein. The top ten clones hold roughly 14% of a sample with more than 300,000 distinct CDR3 sequences, roughly 34% of them seen once. This clonotype came up many times. What it recognizes is unknown. V gene TRBV7-2 combines with J gene TRBJ2-7, with D possibly matching TRBD2 (5 bases). The clonotype comes from a human donor in good health (CMV status not recorded). Some clones in this sample may be carry-over from other donors' samples. The source material was cultured PBMCs, sampled from culture after CMV antigen stimulation. CDR3 in DNA: TGTGCCAGCAGCTTAGATCCTGGAGGAGGTGGATACGAGCAGTACTTC. It specifies CASSLDPGGGGYEQYF.